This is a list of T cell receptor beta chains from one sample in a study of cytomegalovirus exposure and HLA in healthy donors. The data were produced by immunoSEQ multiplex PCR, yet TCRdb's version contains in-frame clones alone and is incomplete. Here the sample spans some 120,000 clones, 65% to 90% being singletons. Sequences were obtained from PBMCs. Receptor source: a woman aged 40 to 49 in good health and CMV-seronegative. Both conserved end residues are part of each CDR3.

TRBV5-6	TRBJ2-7	CASSVDRYEQYF
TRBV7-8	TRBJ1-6	CASSLVPGGGYNSPLHF
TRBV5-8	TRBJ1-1	CASSLVASLWGQTEAFF
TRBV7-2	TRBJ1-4	CASSGQVREKLFF
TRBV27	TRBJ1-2	CASSGNFDSYGYTF
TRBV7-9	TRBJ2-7	CASSLYPTYEQYF
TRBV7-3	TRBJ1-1	CASSSQGGGLVFF
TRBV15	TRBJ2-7	CATSRAGTGDYEQYF
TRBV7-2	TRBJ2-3	CASSSPPGSGKADTQYF
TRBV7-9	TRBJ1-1	CASSRTGVGTEAFF
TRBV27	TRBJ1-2	CASSVDPRPGTGAAGYTF
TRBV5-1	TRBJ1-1	CASSSYRGRGTEAFF
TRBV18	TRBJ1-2	CASSGQGADGYTF
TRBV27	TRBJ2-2	CASSRQGPNTGELFF
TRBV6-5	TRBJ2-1	CASRLTSGRLDEQFF
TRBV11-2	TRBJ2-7	CASSSYTSGSYEQYF
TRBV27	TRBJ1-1	CASSKSGTGLTEAFF
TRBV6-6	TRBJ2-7	CASRIRGTSSEQYF
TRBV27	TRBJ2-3	CASSPYLGGSGDTQYF
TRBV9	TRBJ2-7	CASSVGPLSPYEQYF
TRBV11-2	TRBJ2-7	CASSLDSVLSYEQYF
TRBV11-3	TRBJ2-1	CASSMTSGSLDEQFF
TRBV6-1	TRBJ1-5	CASSEALGGVGPQHF
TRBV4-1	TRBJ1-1	CASSQGGRVEAFF
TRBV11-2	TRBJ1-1	CASREDREAFF
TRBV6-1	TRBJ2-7	CATSSRTFGYEQYF
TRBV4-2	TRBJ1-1	CASSQETGLGDTEAFF
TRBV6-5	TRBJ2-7	CASRTGWGDYEQYF
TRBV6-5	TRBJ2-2	CASRRGGTGELFF
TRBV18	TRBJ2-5	CASSPGARRSNQETQYF
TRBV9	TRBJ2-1	CASGRTSFGEQFF
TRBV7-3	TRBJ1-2	CASSLTSGTNYGYTF
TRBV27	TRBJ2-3	CASSPLRGRADTQYF
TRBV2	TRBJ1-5	CASSGGTGGFNQPQHF
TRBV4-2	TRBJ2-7	CASSLLGGGLDYEQYF
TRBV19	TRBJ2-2	CATYRGGTNTGELFF
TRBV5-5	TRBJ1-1	CASSRDIGQAYTEAFF
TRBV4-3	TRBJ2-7	CASSPRESSTYEQYF
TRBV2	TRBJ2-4	CASKDRESNIQYF
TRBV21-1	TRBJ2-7	CASGGSVGYEQYF
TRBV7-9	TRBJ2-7	CASSHGASGGIRFNQYF
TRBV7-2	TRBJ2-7	CASSLARVQDSYEQYF
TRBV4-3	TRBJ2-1	CASSSTRNEQFF
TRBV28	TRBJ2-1	CASMKDRVFYNEQFF
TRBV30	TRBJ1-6	CAWTEPYSPLHF
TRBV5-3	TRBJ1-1	CARSLGCIIPGTGDMNTEAFF
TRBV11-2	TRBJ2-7	CASSLDLWGEGSYEQYF
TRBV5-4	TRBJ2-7	CASSLAPESEQYF
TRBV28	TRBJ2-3	CATQSPSRTDTQYF
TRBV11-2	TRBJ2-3	CASSFPSGGWADTQYF
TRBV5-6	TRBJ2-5	CASSVGLAGGLETQYF
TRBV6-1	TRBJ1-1	CATLPWGPSGTEAFF
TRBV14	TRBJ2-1	CASSQEGSGRPGINEQFF
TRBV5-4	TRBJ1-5	CASSLGGGVFNQPQHF
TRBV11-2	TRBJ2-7	CASSFLLAGSYEQYF
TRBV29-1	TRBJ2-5	CSVLASGGPKETQYF
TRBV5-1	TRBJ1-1	CASSLTRTGVGTEAFF
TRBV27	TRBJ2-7	CASSRGRSYEQYF